The present TCR beta chain was sequenced within a study of shared T cell receptors in the human thymus. This CDR3 is 17 amino acids long. V lost 2 bases, J lost 5 bases, and 21 bases lay in between. Per germline, CDR1 LGHNA and CDR2 YSLEER. TCRdb keeps only in-frame clones here, not all; method: immunoSEQ multiplex PCR. The table shows 450,000 to 650,000 clones, with 75% to 80% occurring only once. The sample was also reused in another study, on human thymus T cells. That paper states: Donation came from healthy Finnish infants having corrective surgery for congenital heart defects. The thymus was resected at corrective cardiac surgery. Both thymic and peripheral blood repertoires showed apparently biased V and J usage. Thymic repertoires overlap heavily among unrelated individuals, related research has reported.

Sequencing was performed on thymocytes. The chain has TRBV4-3 and TRBJ2-5, with D possibly being TRBD2 (6 bases). The source is a boy less than two years old with a congenital heart defect. The CDR3 nucleotides read TGCGCCAGCAGCCAATATGGCGGGACGGAGATTCGGGAGACCCAGTACTTC. Amino acid sequence: CASSQYGGTEIRETQYF.